This T cell receptor beta chain originates from a study of intratumoral heterogeneity in liver cancer. Regarding the research as a whole: Across the full 14-patient cohort, most patients were male and a median age of roughly 69 years was recorded. RNA-seq, DNA sequencing, TCR-seq and SNP array data from multiple regions of hepatocellular carcinoma specimens were combined in the study to investigate intratumor heterogeneity. The overall cohort comprised some 70 multiregional samples from about 15 HCC patients, with 45 to 55 tumoral and 20 adjacent nontumoral regions.

Of note for this clone: Which antigen it targets is not known. Nothing much larger sits one base from this clone, and base qualities are not available.

V gives up 2 bases and J gives up 3 bases, and the segment between their germline ends measures 10 bases. The germline V gene provides CDR1 MNHEY and CDR2 SVGAGI. Measured from the cysteine to the phenylalanine, the CDR3 is 15 residues long. Left in the record is the CDR3 DNA by itself, 45 bases read in frame from the first base. TCR beta chain CDR3 regions were sequenced from genomic DNA using the immunoSEQ assay. Rearranged VDJ segments were amplified with primers that anneal to V and J segments. The study's processing was this. Clonality and richness metrics were computed with the ImmunoSeq Analyzer software. Fisher's exact test, supplemented by a beta-binomial method for added stringency, was applied to identify differentially abundant clones between regions. The immuneACCESS repertoire file appears here via TCRdb, limited to in-frame rearrangements. These files lack a portion of the clones; in checked studies, under half of the deficit traces to unresolved V genes, and the cause of the others is not known. The V and J calls and clone size were taken over from that table, and D and trimming were inferred from the DNA. In this sample the table shows roughly 7,000 clones, about three fifths of which occur a single time. About 14% of the sample is taken by the ten largest.

The H label marked samples taken from distinct, geographically separated regions of the hepatocellular carcinoma nodule. Every patient had early-stage hepatocellular carcinoma and went to surgical resection without receiving any prior therapy. Sampled areas lacked macroscopic evidence of necrosis or hemorrhage. Multiple regions from a couple of patients underwent TCR sequencing (ImmunoSeq). Frozen tissue samples from resection were taken at least 1 cm away from one another. The DNeasy blood and tissue kit was used to extract genomic DNA from bulk tissue. The paper's findings and limits, for the study overall: In each sequenced patient, tumor region a showed significantly more unique T-cell clonal expansions than tumor region b. RNA-seq-based estimates of regional differences in tumor-infiltrating lymphocyte burden were reportedly confirmed by TCR sequencing. The authors acknowledged a relatively low patient number and under-sampled tumor-infiltrating lymphocyte representation as limitations. Within each sequenced patient, no significant difference in overall T cell clonality was found between tumor regions.

The source material was tumor tissue, sampled before any cancer treatment. This clonotype originated in a man in his 70s with hepatocellular carcinoma. Recombination linked TRBV6-5 to TRBJ1-4; perhaps TRBD1 is the D gene, with 5 bases matching. The CDR3 corresponds to CASSYSWGPNEKLFF. The nucleotides read TGTGCCAGCAGTTACAGCTGGGGCCCTAATGAAAAACTGTTTTTT.